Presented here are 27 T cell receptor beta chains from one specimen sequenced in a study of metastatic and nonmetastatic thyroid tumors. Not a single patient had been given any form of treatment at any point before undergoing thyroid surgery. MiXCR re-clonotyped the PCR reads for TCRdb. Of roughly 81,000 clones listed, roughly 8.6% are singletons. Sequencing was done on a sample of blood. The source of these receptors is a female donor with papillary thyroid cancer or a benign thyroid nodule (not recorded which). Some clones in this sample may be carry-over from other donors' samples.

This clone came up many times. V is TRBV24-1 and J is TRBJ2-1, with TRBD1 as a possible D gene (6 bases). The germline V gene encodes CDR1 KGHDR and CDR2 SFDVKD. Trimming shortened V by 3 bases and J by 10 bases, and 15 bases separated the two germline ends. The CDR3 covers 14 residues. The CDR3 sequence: CATSDPTGSNEQFF. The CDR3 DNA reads TGTGCCACCAGTGATCCGACAGGCTCAAACGAGCAGTTCTTC.

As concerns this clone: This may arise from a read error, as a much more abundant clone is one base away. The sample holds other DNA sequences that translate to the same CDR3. As DNA, the CDR3 is TGTGCCACCAGTGATCTGTCCGGGGACCAAGAGACGCAGTACTTC. It codes for CATSDLSGDQETQYF. The chain has TRBV24-1 and TRBJ2-5; tentatively, D is TRBD1 or TRBD2 (5 bases each). CDR1 and CDR2 (germline): KGHDR, SFDVKD. The CDR3 is made up of 15 amino acids.

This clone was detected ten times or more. The CDR3 loop reads CSASRTSGGTDTQYF. In DNA form, the CDR3 reads TGCAGTGCTTCCCGGACTAGCGGGGGCACAGATACGCAGTATTTT. This chain connects TRBV20-1 to TRBJ2-3; 12 bases line up with TRBD2. This CDR3 is built from 15 residues. Unmatched junction bases numbered 4, after V lost 5 bases and J lost 1 base. Germline CDR1 is DFQATT and CDR2 is SNEGSKA (reference sequence).

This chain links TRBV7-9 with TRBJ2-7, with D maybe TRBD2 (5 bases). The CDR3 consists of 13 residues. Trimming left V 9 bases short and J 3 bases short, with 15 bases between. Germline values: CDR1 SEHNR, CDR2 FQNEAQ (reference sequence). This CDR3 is CASSDRTRYEQYF. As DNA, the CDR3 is TGTGCCAGTAGCGATAGAACTCGCTACGAGCAGTACTTC.

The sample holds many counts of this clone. The CDR3, as DNA: TGTGCCAGCAGCGCGACTAGCGGGGGGGCAAAAGATACGCAGTATTTT. This translates into CASSATSGGAKDTQYF. The chain uses TRBV7-8 and TRBJ2-3; 14 nucleotides line up with TRBD2. Germline trimming cut 5 bases from V and 5 bases from J; bases unmatched to any gene: 6. The CDR3 runs to 16 residues. The germline gives CDR1 SGHVS, CDR2 FQNEAQ.

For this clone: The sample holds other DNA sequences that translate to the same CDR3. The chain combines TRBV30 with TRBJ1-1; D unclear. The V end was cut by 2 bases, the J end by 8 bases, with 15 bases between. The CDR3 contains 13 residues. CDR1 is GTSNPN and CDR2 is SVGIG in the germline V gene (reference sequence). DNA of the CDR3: TGTGCCTGGAGTCCTTCACGAGGGATCGAAGCTTTCTTT. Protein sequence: CAWSPSRGIEAFF. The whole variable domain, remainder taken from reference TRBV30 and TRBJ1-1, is SQTIHQWPATLVQPVGSPLSLECTVEGTSNPNLYWYRQAAGRGLQLLFYSVGIGQISSEVPQNLSASRPQDRQFILSSKKLLLSDSGFYLCAWSPSRGIEAFFGQGTRLTVV.

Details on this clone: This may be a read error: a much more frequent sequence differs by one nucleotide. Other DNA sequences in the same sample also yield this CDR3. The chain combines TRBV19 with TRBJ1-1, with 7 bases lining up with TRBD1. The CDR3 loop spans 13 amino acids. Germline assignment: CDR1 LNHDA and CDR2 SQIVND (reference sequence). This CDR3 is CASSGQANTEAFF. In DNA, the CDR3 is TGTGCCAGTAGCGGACAGGCGAACACTGAAGCCTTCTTT.

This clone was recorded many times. The CDR3, as DNA: TGTGCCAGCAGTTCATGGCGGGCTAGCGGGGACCAAGGTACGCAGTATTTT. Its protein product is CASSSWRASGDQGTQYF. The chain has TRBV12-3 or TRBV12-4 and TRBJ2-3; 9 nucleotides agree with TRBD2. The ends lost 4 bases at V and 8 bases at J; junction bases unmatched: 16. This CDR3 comprises 17 residues.

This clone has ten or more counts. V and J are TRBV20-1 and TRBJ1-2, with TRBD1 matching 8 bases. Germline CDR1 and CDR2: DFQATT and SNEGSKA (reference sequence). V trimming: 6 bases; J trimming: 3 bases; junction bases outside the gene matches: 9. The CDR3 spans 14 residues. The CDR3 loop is CSAETGGRDYGYTF. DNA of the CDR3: TGCAGTGCGGAAACAGGGGGTCGGGACTATGGCTACACCTTC.

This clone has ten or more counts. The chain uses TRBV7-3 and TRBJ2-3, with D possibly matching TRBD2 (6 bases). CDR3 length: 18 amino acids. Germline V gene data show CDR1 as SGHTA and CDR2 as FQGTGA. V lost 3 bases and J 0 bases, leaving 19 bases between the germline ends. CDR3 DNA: TGTGCCAGCAGCTTTAACAAACGGGACTCATCTAGCACAGATACGCAGTATTTT. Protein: CASSFNKRDSSSTDTQYF.

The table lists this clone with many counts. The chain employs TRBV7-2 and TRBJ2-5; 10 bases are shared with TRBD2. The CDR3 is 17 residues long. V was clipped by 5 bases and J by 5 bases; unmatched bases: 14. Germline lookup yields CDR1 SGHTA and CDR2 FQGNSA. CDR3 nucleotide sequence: TGTGCCAGCAGCCCCCGAGGGCTCCTAGCGGGGGACGAGACCCAGTACTTC. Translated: CASSPRGLLAGDETQYF. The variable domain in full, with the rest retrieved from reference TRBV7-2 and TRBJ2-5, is GAGVSQSPSNKVTEKGKDVELRCDPISGHTALYWYRQSLGQGLEFLIYFQGNSAPDKSGLPSDRFSAERTGGSVSTLTIQRTQQEDSAVYLCASSPRGLLAGDETQYFGPGTRLLVL.

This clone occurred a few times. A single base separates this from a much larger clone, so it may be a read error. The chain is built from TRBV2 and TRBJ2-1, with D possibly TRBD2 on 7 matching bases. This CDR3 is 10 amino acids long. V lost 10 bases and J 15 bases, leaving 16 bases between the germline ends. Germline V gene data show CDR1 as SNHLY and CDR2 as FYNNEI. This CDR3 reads CATRGASGFF. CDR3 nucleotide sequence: TGTGCCACCCGGGGGGCCTCGGGGTTCTTC.

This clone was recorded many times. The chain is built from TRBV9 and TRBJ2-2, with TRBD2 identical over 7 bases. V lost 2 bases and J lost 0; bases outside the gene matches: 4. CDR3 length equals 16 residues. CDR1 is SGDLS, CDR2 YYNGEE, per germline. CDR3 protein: CASSVLGLPNTGELFF. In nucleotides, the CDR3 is TGTGCCAGCAGCGTCTTGGGACTACCGAACACCGGGGAGCTGTTTTTT.

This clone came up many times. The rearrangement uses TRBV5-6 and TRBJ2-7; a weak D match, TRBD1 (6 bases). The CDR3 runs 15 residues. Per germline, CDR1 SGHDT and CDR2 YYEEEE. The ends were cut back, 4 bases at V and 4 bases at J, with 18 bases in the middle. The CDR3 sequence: CASSITSGHLYEQYF. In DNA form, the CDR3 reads TGTGCCAGCAGCATAACATCGGGACACCTATACGAGCAGTACTTC.

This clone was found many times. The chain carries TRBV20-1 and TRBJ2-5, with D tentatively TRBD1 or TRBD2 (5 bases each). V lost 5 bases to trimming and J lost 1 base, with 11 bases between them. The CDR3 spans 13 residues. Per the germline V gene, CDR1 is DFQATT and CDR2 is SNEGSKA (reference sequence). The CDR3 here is CSAGPGRQETQYF. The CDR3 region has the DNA TGCAGTGCTGGCCCGGGACGCCAAGAGACCCAGTACTTC.

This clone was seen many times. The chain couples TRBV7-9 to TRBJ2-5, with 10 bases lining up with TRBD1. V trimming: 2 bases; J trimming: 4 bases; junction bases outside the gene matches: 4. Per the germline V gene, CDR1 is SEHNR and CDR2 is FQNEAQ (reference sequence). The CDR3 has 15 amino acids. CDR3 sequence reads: CASSLRTGGVETQYF. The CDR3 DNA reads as TGTGCCAGCAGCTTACGGACAGGGGGAGTAGAGACCCAGTACTTC.

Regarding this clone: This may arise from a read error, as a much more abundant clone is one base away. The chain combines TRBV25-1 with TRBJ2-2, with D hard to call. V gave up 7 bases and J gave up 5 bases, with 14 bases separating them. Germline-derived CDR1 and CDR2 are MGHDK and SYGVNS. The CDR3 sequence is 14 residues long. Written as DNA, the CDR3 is TGTGCCAGCATTCTCGTGTCCAAGACCGGGGAGCTGTTTTTT. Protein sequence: CASILVSKTGELFF.

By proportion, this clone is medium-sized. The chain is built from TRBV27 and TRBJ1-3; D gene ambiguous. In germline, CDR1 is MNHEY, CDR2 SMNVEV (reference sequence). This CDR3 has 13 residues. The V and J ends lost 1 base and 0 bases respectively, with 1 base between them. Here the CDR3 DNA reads TGTGCCAGCAGTTTATACTCTGGAAACACCATATATTTT. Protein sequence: CASSLYSGNTIYF.

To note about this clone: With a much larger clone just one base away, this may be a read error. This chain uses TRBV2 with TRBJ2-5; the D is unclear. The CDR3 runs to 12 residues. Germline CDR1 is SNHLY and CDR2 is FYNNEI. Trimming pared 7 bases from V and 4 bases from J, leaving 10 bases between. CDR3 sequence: CASIVKGETQYF. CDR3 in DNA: TGTGCCAGCATAGTGAAAGGAGAGACCCAGTACTTC.

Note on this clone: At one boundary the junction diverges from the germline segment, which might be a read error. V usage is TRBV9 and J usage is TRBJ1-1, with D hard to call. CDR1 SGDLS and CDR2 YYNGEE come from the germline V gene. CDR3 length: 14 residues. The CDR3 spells CVSSVVSENTEAFF. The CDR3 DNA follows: TGTGTCAGCAGCGTAGTCAGTGAGAACACTGAAGCTTTCTTT.

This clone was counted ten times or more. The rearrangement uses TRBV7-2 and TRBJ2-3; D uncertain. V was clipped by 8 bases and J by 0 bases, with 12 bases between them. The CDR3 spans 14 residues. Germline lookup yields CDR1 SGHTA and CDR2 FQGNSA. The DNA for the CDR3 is TGTGCCAGCCAGGTGGGCCGTAGCACAGATACGCAGTATTTT. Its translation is CASQVGRSTDTQYF. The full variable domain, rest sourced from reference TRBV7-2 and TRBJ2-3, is GAGVSQSPSNKVTEKGKDVELRCDPISGHTALYWYRQSLGQGLEFLIYFQGNSAPDKSGLPSDRFSAERTGGSVSTLTIQRTQQEDSAVYLCASQVGRSTDTQYFGPGTRLTVL.

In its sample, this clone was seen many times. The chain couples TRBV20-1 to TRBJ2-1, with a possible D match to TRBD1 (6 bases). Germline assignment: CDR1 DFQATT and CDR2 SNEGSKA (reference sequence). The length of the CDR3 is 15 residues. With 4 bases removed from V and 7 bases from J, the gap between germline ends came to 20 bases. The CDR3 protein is CSAKNTGQGLNEQFF. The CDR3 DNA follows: TGCAGTGCTAAAAACACGGGGCAGGGGCTAAATGAGCAGTTCTTC.

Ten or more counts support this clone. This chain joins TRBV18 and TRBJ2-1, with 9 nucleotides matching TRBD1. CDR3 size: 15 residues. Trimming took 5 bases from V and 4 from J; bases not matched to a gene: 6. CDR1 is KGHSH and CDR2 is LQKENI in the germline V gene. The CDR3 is CASSSGTGTYNEQFF. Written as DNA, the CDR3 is TGTGCCAGCTCATCCGGGACAGGGACATACAATGAGCAGTTCTTC. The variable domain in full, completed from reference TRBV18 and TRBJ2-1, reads NAGVMQNPRHLVRRRGQEARLRCSPMKGHSHVYWYRQLPEEGLKFMVYLQKENIIDESGMPKERFSAEFPKEGPSILRIQQVVRGDSAAYFCASSSGTGTYNEQFFGPGTRLTVL.

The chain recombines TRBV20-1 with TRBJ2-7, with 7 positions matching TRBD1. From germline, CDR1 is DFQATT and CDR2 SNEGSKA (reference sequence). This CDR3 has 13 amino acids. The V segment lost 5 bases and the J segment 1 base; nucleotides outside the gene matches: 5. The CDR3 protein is CSAVPGQSYEQYF. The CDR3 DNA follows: TGCAGTGCTGTGCCGGGACAGTCCTACGAGCAGTACTTC.

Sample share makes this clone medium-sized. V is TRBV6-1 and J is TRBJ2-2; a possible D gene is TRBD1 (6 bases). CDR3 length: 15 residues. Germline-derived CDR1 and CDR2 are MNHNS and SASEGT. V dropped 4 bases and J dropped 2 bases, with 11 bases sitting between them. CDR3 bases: TGTGCCAGCAGTGTTTCCGGGACAAACACCGGGGAGCTGTTTTTT. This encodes CASSVSGTNTGELFF.

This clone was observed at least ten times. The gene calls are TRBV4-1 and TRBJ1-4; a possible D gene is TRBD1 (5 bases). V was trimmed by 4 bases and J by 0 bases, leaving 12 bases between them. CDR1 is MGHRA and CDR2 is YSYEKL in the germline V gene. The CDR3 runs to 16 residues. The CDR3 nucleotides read TGCGCCAGCAGCCCCCGGGCGGGGGCAACTAATGAAAAACTGTTTTTT. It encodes CASSPRAGATNEKLFF.

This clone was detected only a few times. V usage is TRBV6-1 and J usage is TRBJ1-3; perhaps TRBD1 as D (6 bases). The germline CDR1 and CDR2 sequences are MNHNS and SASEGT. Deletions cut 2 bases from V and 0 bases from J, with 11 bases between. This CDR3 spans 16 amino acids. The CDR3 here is CASSEYQGYSGNTIYF. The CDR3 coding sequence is TGTGCCAGCAGTGAATATCAGGGGTACTCTGGAAACACCATATATTTT.